Listed below are T cell receptor beta chains from one sample, sequenced in a study of T cells in Graves' hyperthyroidism and ophthalmopathy. MiXCR, run by TCRdb on the multiplex PCR reads, gives a single entry per CDR3 protein. Among 35,000 to 45,000 distinct CDR3 sequences listed, 40% to 55% were seen once. The sample consisted of blood. These receptors were obtained from a woman aged 45-65 years with Graves' hyperthyroidism that later progressed to Graves' ophthalmopathy. Both conserved end residues are part of each CDR3. The order of the fields is J gene, D gene, clone size, V gene, CDR3 DNA, CDR3 protein. D genes are given only for firm matches. Clone size appears in some rows only: once, few, many, or a class for an expanded clone.

TRBJ2-5 TRBD2 medium-sized TRBV20-1 TGCAGTGCCCCACTAGCGGGAGGAGGGGAGACCCAGTACTTC CSAPLAGGGETQYF
TRBJ1-1 . . TRBV5-5 TGTGCCAGCAGCCCCATTCCGAGAGGGAGAAACGCCGAAGCTTTCTTT CASSPIPRGRNAEAFF
TRBJ2-1 . . TRBV10-3 TGTGCCATCAGTGAGTCCGGGCGGGACAATGAGCAGTTCTTC CAISESGRDNEQFF
TRBJ2-1 . many TRBV6-2/TRBV6-3 TGTGCCAGCAGTTACGTATTGAGTAGCTTCAATTTGGTGGGTGAGCAGTTCTTC CASSYVLSSFNLVGEQFF
TRBJ2-4 . many TRBV5-1 TGCGCCAGCAGCTCTGGACTCGTCACAAACATTCAGTACTTC CASSSGLVTNIQYF
TRBJ2-3 . . TRBV7-8 TGTGCCAGCAGCTTGGGCGGGGGCGGCACAGATACGCAGTATTTT CASSLGGGGTDTQYF
TRBJ1-1 . . TRBV7-8 TGTGCCAGCAGCGTCCCTCGGGGACATAGCACTGAAGCTTTCTTT CASSVPRGHSTEAFF
TRBJ1-2 TRBD1 . TRBV10-3 TGTGCCATCAGTGGACAGGGGGCCTACACCTTC CAISGQGAYTF
TRBJ2-5 . many TRBV12-3/TRBV12-4 TGTGCCAGCAGTCCATCGGGGACCCAGTACTTC CASSPSGTQYF
TRBJ2-1 TRBD2 . TRBV18 TGTGCCAGCTCACCACCTAGCGGGAGCGCGGGGGGTGAGCAGTTCTTC CASSPPSGSAGGEQFF
TRBJ2-3 . . TRBV10-2 TGCGCCAGTGGGGAAGAGGTGACGCAGTATTTT CASGEEVTQYF
TRBJ2-1 . . TRBV27 TGTGCCAGTTACCGGGAGTTCTTC CASYREFF
TRBJ2-7 TRBD2 many TRBV7-9 TGTGCCAGCAGCTTAATTCGGGCTAGCGGGAGTGCTCAGTACTTC CASSLIRASGSAQYF
TRBJ1-3 . many TRBV7-2 TGTGCCAGCAGCTTACTATCTGGAAACACCATATATTTT CASSLLSGNTIYF
TRBJ2-1 TRBD2 many TRBV11-3 TGTGCCAGCAGCTTAGAGAGAGGGAGCGGGGGACTACACAATGAGCAGTTCTTC CASSLERGSGGLHNEQFF
TRBJ2-5 . many TRBV3-1 TGTGCCAGCAGCCAAACGGCCGGAAGCGGGCAGACCCAGTACTTC CASSQTAGSGQTQYF
TRBJ2-3 TRBD1 many TRBV11-2 TGTGCCAGCAGCTTAGAAGGACAGGCATCAGATACGCAGTATTTT CASSLEGQASDTQYF
TRBJ2-5 TRBD1 many TRBV20-1 TGCAGGGAGCTAGAAGGAACTGCAGGACAGGGGGCCGTAGAGACCCAGTACTTC CRELEGTAGQGAVETQYF
TRBJ2-5 . many TRBV20-1 TGCAGTGCTAGTGCACCAGGGTTCGAGACCCAGTACTTC CSASAPGFETQYF
TRBJ2-6 . . TRBV5-8 TGTGCCAGCAGCTTTAGAAGTCCTGGGGCCAACGTCCTGACTTTC CASSFRSPGANVLTF
TRBJ1-2 . few TRBV29-1 TGCAGCGTTGAGAAGGGGACGGAGGGCTACACCTTC CSVEKGTEGYTF
TRBJ2-7 . many TRBV3-1 TGTGCCAGCAGCCAAGAATTCTCTGGGACTTGGCGGGACGAGCAGTACTTC CASSQEFSGTWRDEQYF
TRBJ1-1 . many TRBV12-3/TRBV12-4 TGTGCCAGCAGTTTGGGGATGATGAACACTGAAGCTTTCTTT CASSLGMMNTEAFF
TRBJ1-5 . . TRBV9 TGTGCCAGCAGCCCGGGGTTAGGCAATCAGCCCCAGCATTTT CASSPGLGNQPQHF
TRBJ1-6 . . TRBV20-1 TGCAGTGCTAGAGGGGCTCTGGGGGTAGATTCACCCCTCCACTTT CSARGALGVDSPLHF